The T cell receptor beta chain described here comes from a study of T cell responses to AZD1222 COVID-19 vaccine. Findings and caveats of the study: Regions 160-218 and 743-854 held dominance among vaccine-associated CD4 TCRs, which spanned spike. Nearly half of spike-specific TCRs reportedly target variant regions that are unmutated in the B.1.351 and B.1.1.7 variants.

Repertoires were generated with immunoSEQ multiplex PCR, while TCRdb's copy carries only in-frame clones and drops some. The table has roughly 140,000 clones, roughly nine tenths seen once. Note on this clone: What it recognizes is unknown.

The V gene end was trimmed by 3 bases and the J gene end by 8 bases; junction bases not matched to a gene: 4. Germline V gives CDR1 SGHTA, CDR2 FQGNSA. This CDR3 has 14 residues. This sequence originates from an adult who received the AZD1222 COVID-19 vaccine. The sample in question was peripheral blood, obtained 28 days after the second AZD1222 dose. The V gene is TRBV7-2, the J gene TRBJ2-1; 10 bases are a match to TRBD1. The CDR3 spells CASSLGQGLDEQFF. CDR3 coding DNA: TGTGCCAGCAGCTTGGGACAGGGGCTCGATGAGCAGTTCTTC. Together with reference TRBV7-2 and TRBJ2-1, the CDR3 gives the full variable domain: GAGVSQSPSNKVTEKGKDVELRCDPISGHTALYWYRQSLGQGLEFLIYFQGNSAPDKSGLPSDRFSAERTGGSVSTLTIQRTQQEDSAVYLCASSLGQGLDEQFFGPGTRLTVL.